A single sample is the source of the 5 T cell receptor beta chains below, sequenced in a study of OX40 agonist ivuxolimab in advanced cancers. The assay was immunoSEQ multiplex PCR, and TCRdb's table has in-frame clones only and misses some. Counted here are under 20,000 clones, around 80% occurring once; the ten biggest clones make up 25% to 30%. The sequencing used CD4+ or CD8+ T cells sorted from blood, collected in a trial of the OX40 agonist ivuxolimab. All receptors derive from an adult with an advanced solid tumor such as melanoma, head and neck, liver or kidney cancer.

This clone occurred many times. The CDR3, as DNA: TGTGCCAGTAGTCCCCGTGGAACGGGACAGGCGGATGAAAAACTGTTTTTT. Translating gives CASSPRGTGQADEKLFF. This chain links TRBV19 with TRBJ1-4; the match to TRBD1 covers 8 bases. The CDR3 covers 17 residues. The germline gives CDR1 LNHDA, CDR2 SQIVND (reference sequence). Trimming removed 5 bases from V and 6 bases from J; junction bases left unmatched: 14.

The chain links TRBV27 to TRBJ2-1; 7 bases line up with TRBD2. V lost 1 base to trimming and J lost 6 bases; unmatched junction nucleotides: 9. This CDR3 has 16 residues. Looked up from germline, CDR1 is MNHEY and CDR2 is SMNVEV (reference sequence). The CDR3 region is CASSLLGGSGVNEQFF. The CDR3, as DNA: TGTGCCAGCAGTTTATTGGGCGGGAGCGGGGTCAATGAGCAGTTCTTC.

This sequence joins TRBV10-3 and TRBJ2-1; TRBD2 matches 8 bases. J gave up 3 bases and V 2 bases, and 9 bases lay outside the gene matches. The CDR3 is made up of 17 amino acids. From germline, CDR1 is ENHRY and CDR2 SYGVKD. The CDR3 sequence: CAISEGVPSGYYNEQFF. CDR3 nucleotides: TGTGCCATCAGTGAGGGAGTGCCTAGCGGGTACTACAATGAGCAGTTCTTC.

The table lists this clone with a few counts. The J gene is TRBJ2-3, the V gene TRBV21-1; TRBD1, the D gene given by the table, was not confirmed from the DNA. TRBV21-1 is tagged as a pseudogene. The CDR3 is 16 residues long. The CDR3 region has the DNA TGTGCCAGCAGTTACACAGGAATCGAGGGCACAGATACGCAGTATTTT. Its translation: CASSYTGIEGTDTQYF.

This chain connects TRBV19 to TRBJ2-2, with TRBD1 matching 10 bases. The length of the CDR3 is 16 residues. With 6 bases clipped from V and 6 bases from J, the junction kept 10 bases outside the gene matches. Germline CDR1 LNHDA, CDR2 SQIVND (reference sequence). CDR3 nucleotides: TGTGCCAGTAGGGAAACGACAGGGGGCGCCCCCGGGGAGCTGTTTTTT. It encodes CASRETTGGAPGELFF.